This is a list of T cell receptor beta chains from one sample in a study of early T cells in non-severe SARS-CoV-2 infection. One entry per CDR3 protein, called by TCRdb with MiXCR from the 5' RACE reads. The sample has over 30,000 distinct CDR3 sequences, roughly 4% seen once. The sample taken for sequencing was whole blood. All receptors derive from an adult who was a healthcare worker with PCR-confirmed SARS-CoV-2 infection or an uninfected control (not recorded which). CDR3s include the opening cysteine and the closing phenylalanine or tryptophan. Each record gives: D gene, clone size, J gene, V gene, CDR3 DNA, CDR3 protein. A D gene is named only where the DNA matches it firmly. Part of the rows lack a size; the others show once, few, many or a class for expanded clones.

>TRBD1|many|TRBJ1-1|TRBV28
TGTGCCAGCAGTCCAACAGACAGGGGCGAAACTGAAGCTTTCTTT
CASSPTDRGETEAFF
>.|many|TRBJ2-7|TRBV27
TGTGCCAGCAGTTTTAAGGGCTACTACGAGCAGTACTTC
CASSFKGYYEQYF
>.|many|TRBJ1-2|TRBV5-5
TGTGCCAGCAGCTTGTTTGACGTCGGGAGAAACTATGGCTACACCTTC
CASSLFDVGRNYGYTF
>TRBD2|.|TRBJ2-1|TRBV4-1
TGCGCCAGCAGCCAAGAATGGACTAGCGTCTACAATGGGCAGTTCTTC
CASSQEWTSVYNGQFF
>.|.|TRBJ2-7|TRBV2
TGTGCCAGCAGAATCAACGACGAGCAGTACTTC
CASRINDEQYF
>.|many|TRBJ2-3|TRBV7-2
TGTGCCAGCAAGCTTGACTTGGAGAGCGATACGCAGTATTTT
CASKLDLESDTQYF
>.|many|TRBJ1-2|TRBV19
TGTGCCAGTAGTATACCGGAGGGCAGCCAGAGGGGATATGGCTACACCTTC
CASSIPEGSQRGYGYTF
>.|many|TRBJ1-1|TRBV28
TGTGCCAGCGAGGAAGGCCCTCTGAACACTGAAGCTTTCTTT
CASEEGPLNTEAFF
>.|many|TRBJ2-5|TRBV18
TGTGCCAGCTCGAAACAGCCAGCCCCGCCAGGGACCCAGTACTTC
CASSKQPAPPGTQYF
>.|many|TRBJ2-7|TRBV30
TGTGCCTGGAGTTCACGCCCCAGCGGACAGTACGAGCAGTACTTC
CAWSSRPSGQYEQYF
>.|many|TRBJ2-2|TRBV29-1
TGCAGCGCCCTAGAACAGCTCAACACCGGGGAGCTGTTTTTT
CSALEQLNTGELFF
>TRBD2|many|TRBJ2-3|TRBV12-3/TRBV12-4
TGTGCCAGCACCCGCGGGGGGACTAGCGGACCCCGGACGCAGTATTTT
CASTRGGTSGPRTQYF
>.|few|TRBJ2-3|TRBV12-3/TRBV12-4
TGTGCCAGCACCTTTAGTGGCAGAACAGATACGCAGTATTTT
CASTFSGRTDTQYF
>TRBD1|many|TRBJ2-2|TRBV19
TGTGCCAGTAGTAGGGGACAGGGCTCGAACACCGGGGAGCTGTTTTTT
CASSRGQGSNTGELFF
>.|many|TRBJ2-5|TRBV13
TGTGCCAGCAGCTTAGCTGGCTACCAAGAGACCCAGTACTTC
CASSLAGYQETQYF
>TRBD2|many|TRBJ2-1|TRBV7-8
TGTGCCAGCAGCCCGGGCAGGCTAGCGGGAGGAAATGAGCAGTTCTTC
CASSPGRLAGGNEQFF
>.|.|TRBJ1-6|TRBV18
TGTGCCAGCTCACCAAGGACGGTGCTGAATTCACCCCTCCACTTT
CASSPRTVLNSPLHF
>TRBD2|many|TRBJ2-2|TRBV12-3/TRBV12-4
TGTGCCAGCAGTTTACTAGCGGGAGTCTCCGGGGAGCTGTTTTTT
CASSLLAGVSGELFF
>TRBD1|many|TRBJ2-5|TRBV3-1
TGTGCCAGCAGCCAAGAGCCCGGGACAGGAGAGACCCAGTACTTC
CASSQEPGTGETQYF
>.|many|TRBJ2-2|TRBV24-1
TGTGCCACCAGCCCGGACTATAACACCGGGGAGCTGTTTTTT
CATSPDYNTGELFF
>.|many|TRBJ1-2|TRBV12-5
TGTGCTAGTGGTTTGGTAACAGGGAATGGCTACACCTTC
CASGLVTGNGYTF
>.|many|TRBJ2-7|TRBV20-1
TGCAGTGCTAGTCAGAGCTACGAGCAGTACTTC
CSASQSYEQYF